This T cell receptor (beta chain) was captured in a study of T cells in Graves' hyperthyroidism and ophthalmopathy. There were TCR beta CDR3 regions amplified from RNA transcripts. The primer set for the first-round RT-PCR of the TCR CDR3 was HTBI. TCRdb reprocessed the multiplex PCR reads with MiXCR, giving one entry per CDR3 protein. The table has a few hundred thousand distinct CDR3 sequences, about 20% seen once. The table lists this clonotype with a few counts. Its antigen remains unidentified. Study results and caveats: Using 13 V-J features, a model discriminated ophthalmopathy from stable hyperthyroidism. Ophthalmopathy prediction by the model preceded onset by a median approximately 5.9 months. Blood also held most thyroid clonotypes expanded beyond 0.001.

Those with hyperthyroidism were 18 to 65 years old, newly diagnosed, and ill for under 2 months. CDR3 length: 15 residues. Trimming stripped 3 bases from V and 3 bases from J, with 15 bases between. Germline V CDR1 and CDR2: MNHNS, SASEGT. This TCR was recovered from a woman aged 18-30 years with Graves' hyperthyroidism. The chain joins TRBV6-1 to TRBJ2-7; no clear D. The sample consisted of blood. CDR3: CASSEGLSTGYEQYF. The DNA of the CDR3 is TGTGCCAGCAGTGAGGGCCTGTCTACTGGCTACGAGCAGTACTTC.